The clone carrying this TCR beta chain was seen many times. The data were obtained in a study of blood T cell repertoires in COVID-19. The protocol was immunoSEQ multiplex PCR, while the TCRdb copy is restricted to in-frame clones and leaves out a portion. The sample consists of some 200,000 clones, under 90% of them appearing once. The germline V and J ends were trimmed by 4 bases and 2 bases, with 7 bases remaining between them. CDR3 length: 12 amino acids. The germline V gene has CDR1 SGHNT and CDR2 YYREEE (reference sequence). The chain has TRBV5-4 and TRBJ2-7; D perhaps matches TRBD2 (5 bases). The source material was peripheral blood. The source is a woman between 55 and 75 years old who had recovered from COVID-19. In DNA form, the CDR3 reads TGTGCCAGCAGCCTCGGGACCTACGAGCAGTACTTC. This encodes CASSLGTYEQYF.